The TCR beta chain under discussion was sequenced for a study of T cells in Graves' hyperthyroidism and ophthalmopathy. Study in general: Specimen type is peripheral blood, collected at initial diagnosis prior to any treatment.

Trimming removed 2 bases from V and 3 bases from J, with 10 bases in between. CDR1 is MNHEY, CDR2 SVGAGI, per germline. This CDR3 contains 15 residues. Overall study findings and caveats: With a median lead of about 6.9 months before onset, the model predicted ophthalmopathy.

There were TCR beta CDR3 regions amplified from RNA transcripts. HTBI primers drove first-round RT-PCR of the TCR CDR3. TCRdb reprocessed the multiplex PCR reads with MiXCR, giving one entry per CDR3 protein. The profile shows under 650,000 distinct CDR3 sequences, around 16% of them singletons. On this clonotype itself: As yet, its antigen is unknown.

Each patient was aged 18 to 65 and had newly diagnosed hyperthyroidism of under 2 months' duration. Sequencing was carried out using blood. The chain has TRBV6-5 and TRBJ2-2, with D possibly being TRBD1 (5 bases). This receptor was identified in a woman aged 30 to 39 with Graves' hyperthyroidism. The CDR3 reads CASSYIGADTGELFF. The CDR3 DNA is TGTGCCAGCAGTTACATTGGGGCAGACACCGGGGAGCTGTTTTTT.